This T cell receptor beta chain comes out of a study of cytomegalovirus exposure and HLA in healthy donors. Regarding the study as a whole: Most of the CMV-associated TCR beta chains (in a later analysis) appeared to be HLA-restricted. Several V segments, TRBV6-2 and TRBV6-3 among them, could not be told apart and were dropped. Reports indicate that TCR beta sequences accurately predicted the HLA-A and HLA-B alleles of most subjects.

The CDR3 runs 14 residues. Germline loops: CDR1 MNHNS, CDR2 SASEGT. V dropped 8 bases and J dropped 4; count of bases not matched to a gene: 7. The sample holds one count of this clone. Its target is not known. With 60 Vbeta and 13 Jbeta primers, the PCR was carried out. TCRdb's table, derived via immunoSEQ multiplex PCR, lists solely in-frame clones and lacks some. This table holds about 170,000 clones, roughly 83% found once. Sequenced input: PBMCs. This clonotype originated in a boy aged 2-15 years in good health and CMV-seronegative. V gene TRBV6-1 combines with J gene TRBJ2-5, with 10 bases matching TRBD1. The CDR3 DNA reads TGTGCCAGCGCCCTGGACAGGGGGAGAGAGACCCAGTACTTC. It is translated as CASALDRGRETQYF.